These 9 T cell receptor beta chains originate from one sample sequenced in a study of T cell responses to AZD1222 COVID-19 vaccine. Here immunoSEQ multiplex PCR was the method, and the copy in TCRdb shows in-frame clones only, minus some. The sample consists of roughly 120,000 clones, approximately 90% of them appearing once. The source was peripheral blood, collected 28 days after the second AZD1222 dose. All receptors come from an adult who received the AZD1222 COVID-19 vaccine.

The chain couples TRBV11-1 to TRBJ2-3; TRBD2 matches at 10 bases. V shed 7 bases, J shed 8 bases, and the junction held 12 bases outside the gene matches. Germline CDR1 and CDR2: SGHAT and FQDESV (reference sequence). The CDR3 consists of 15 residues. CDR3 bases: TGTGCCAGCACCGCGAGCGGGGGGGCCCTGGTTACGCAGTATTTT. Protein product: CASTASGGALVTQYF.

The chain recombines TRBV28 with TRBJ1-5, with 11 bases aligning to TRBD1. Looked up from germline, CDR1 is MDHEN and CDR2 is SYDVKM. The trim removed 6 bases at V and 4 bases at J, leaving 8 bases unmatched. The CDR3 contains 16 residues. CDR3 sequence reads: CASRPDRGRKNQPQHF. CDR3 nucleotide sequence: TGTGCCAGCAGACCGGACAGGGGGCGAAAAAATCAGCCCCAGCATTTT.

This chain joins TRBV3-1 (or the pseudogene TRBV3-2) and TRBJ1-5, with 8 bases aligning to TRBD1. CDR1 and CDR2 from the germline V gene are LGHDT and YNNKEL (reference sequence). The CDR3 sequence is 18 residues long. Germline trimming cut 2 bases from V and 7 bases from J; bases unmatched to any gene: 16. The CDR3 sequence is CASSQSLTGQGVWQPQHF. The CDR3 DNA reads TGTGCCAGCAGCCAATCATTAACCGGACAGGGCGTCTGGCAGCCCCAGCATTTT.

The rearrangement uses TRBV25-1 and TRBJ1-5; D not certain. The CDR3 consists of 14 residues. In germline, CDR1 is MGHDK, CDR2 SYGVNS. V gave up 4 bases and J gave up 1 base, with 8 bases separating them. The CDR3 reads CASSGQVSNQPQHF. The DNA of the CDR3 is TGTGCCAGCAGTGGTCAGGTCAGCAATCAGCCCCAGCATTTT.

V gene TRBV18 combines with J gene TRBJ1-2, with D possibly being TRBD1 (6 bases). The CDR3 runs 15 residues. Germline loops: CDR1 KGHSH, CDR2 LQKENI. The V gene lost 2 bases and the J gene lost 6 bases, with 16 bases spanning the gap. The CDR3 spells CASSPSPGRQDGYTF. The CDR3 nucleotides are TGTGCCAGCTCACCAAGTCCCGGACGACAGGATGGCTACACCTTC.

The genes are TRBV7-9 and TRBJ1-2; D possibly corresponds to TRBD1 (6 bases). The V end was cut by 7 bases, the J end by 6 bases, with 15 bases between. CDR1 and CDR2 from the germline V gene are SEHNR and FQNEAQ (reference sequence). This CDR3 spans 13 amino acids. CDR3: CASTFGTSDGYTF. The CDR3 coding sequence is TGTGCCAGCACCTTTGGGACATCGGATGGCTACACCTTC. Using reference TRBV7-9 and TRBJ1-2 for the parts outside the CDR3, the full variable domain is DTGVSQNPRHKITKRGQNVTFRCDPISEHNRLYWYRQTLGQGPEFLTYFQNEAQLEKSRLLSDRFSAERPKGSFSTLEIQRTEQGDSAMYLCASTFGTSDGYTFGSGTRLTVV.

The V and J genes are TRBV29-1 and TRBJ2-3; the D gene is possibly TRBD2 (5 bases). CDR3 size: 14 residues. Germline-derived CDR1 and CDR2 are SQVTM and ANQGSEA. The germline V and J ends were trimmed by 6 bases and 6 bases, with 19 bases remaining between them. The CDR3 spells CSVSIDRGADTQYF. The CDR3 nucleotides read TGCAGCGTCTCAATTGATCGGGGAGCGGATACGCAGTATTTT.

J is TRBJ1-2 and V is TRBV6-4; D might be TRBD1 (5 bases). The germline V gene has CDR1 MRHNA and CDR2 SNTAGT. V lost 7 bases and J 8 bases, leaving 23 bases between the germline ends. This CDR3 is 15 amino acids long. CDR3 bases: TGTGCCAGCACTACTAATCAGGGTGTCGGATGGGGCTACACCTTC. Encoded protein: CASTTNQGVGWGYTF.

The rearrangement uses TRBV14 and TRBJ2-5; D not certain. V was clipped by 4 bases and J by 0 bases, with 12 bases between them. Germline V lookup: CDR1 SGHDN, CDR2 FVKESK. CDR3 length: 15 amino acids. The CDR3 sequence: CASSPGTANQETQYF. In DNA, the CDR3 is TGTGCCAGCAGCCCCGGAACAGCTAACCAAGAGACCCAGTACTTC.